These 10 T cell receptor beta chains came from one sample sequenced in a study of T cells in Graves' hyperthyroidism and ophthalmopathy. Template material for amplifying TCR beta CDR3 regions consisted of RNA transcripts. HTBI primers drove first-round RT-PCR of the TCR CDR3. TCRdb redid the calling of the multiplex PCR reads with MiXCR, one entry per CDR3 protein. The sample has a few hundred thousand distinct CDR3 sequences, approximately 20% seen once. Sequencing input: blood. The origin of the receptors is a man between 40 and 49 years old with Graves' hyperthyroidism.

With regard to this clonotype: Possible read error: a much larger clone is one base away. The gene calls are TRBV5-5 and TRBJ1-1; no clear D gene. The germline CDR1 and CDR2 sequences are SGHKS and YYEKEE (reference sequence). The CDR3 sequence is 16 residues long. The CDR3 coding sequence is TGTGCCAGCAGCGGATTCCGCAGGAATTTGAACACTGAAGCTTCCTTT. Translating gives CASSGFRRNLNTEASF.

This clonotype came up many times. The chain links TRBV10-3 to TRBJ1-2; D possibly corresponds to TRBD1 (5 bases). The CDR3 loop spans 11 amino acids. V gave up 10 bases and J gave up 7 bases, with 13 bases separating them. CDR1 ENHRY and CDR2 SYGVKD come from the germline V gene. CDR3 in amino acids: CATSTGLGYTF. The CDR3 bases are TGTGCCACTTCGACGGGGCTTGGCTACACCTTC.

This chain joins TRBV11-3 and TRBJ2-5; TRBD1 might be the D (6 bases). Germline CDR1 SGHNT, CDR2 YENEEA. This CDR3 is 14 amino acids long. V gave up 1 base and J gave up 5 bases, with 11 bases separating them. CDR3 bases: TGTGCCAGCAGCTTAGGGGCAGGGGCGGAGACCCAGTACTTC. This translates into CASSLGAGAETQYF.

Many counts were recorded for this clonotype. The chain employs TRBV7-9 and TRBJ2-4, with 7 bases matching TRBD1. V shed 5 bases, J shed 5 bases, and the junction held 6 bases outside the gene matches. The length of the CDR3 is 14 residues. The germline gives CDR1 SEHNR, CDR2 FQNEAQ (reference sequence). Here the CDR3 DNA reads TGTGCCAGCAGCCCAGACAGGGCTCAAAACATTCAGTACTTC. Protein sequence: CASSPDRAQNIQYF.

Only a few counts were recorded for this clonotype. A much larger clone lies one base from this, so it may be a read error. This chain links TRBV28 with TRBJ1-1; 8 nucleotides match TRBD1. In germline, CDR1 is MDHEN, CDR2 SYDVKM. This CDR3 spans 14 amino acids. CDR3 protein: CASSIRQGNTEASF. DNA of the CDR3: TGTGCCAGCAGTATCCGACAGGGGAACACTGAAGCTTCCTTT.

The chain has TRBV12-3 or TRBV12-4 and TRBJ2-3, with TRBD1 as a possible D gene (5 bases). V lost 7 bases and J 1 base, leaving 12 bases between the germline ends. The CDR3 is made up of 14 amino acids. The CDR3 reads CASTPARGTDTQYF. The CDR3 DNA is TGTGCCAGCACCCCCGCCAGGGGCACAGATACGCAGTATTTT.

The sample holds many counts of this clonotype. The chain uses TRBV6-1 and TRBJ2-7; no reliable D call. The CDR3 covers 13 residues. The germline V gene encodes CDR1 MNHNS and CDR2 SASEGT. V lost 7 bases to trimming and J lost 2 bases, with 12 bases between them. The CDR3 sequence is CASIMNQAYEQYF. For the CDR3, the DNA is TGTGCCAGCATCATGAACCAGGCCTACGAGCAGTACTTC.

This clonotype was detected only a few times. This CDR3 reads CASSVTSGNTIYF. CDR3 sequence (DNA): TGTGCCAGCAGCGTAACTTCTGGAAACACCATATATTTT. This chain connects TRBV9 to TRBJ1-3; no clear D. Germline values: CDR1 SGDLS, CDR2 YYNGEE. The CDR3 loop spans 13 amino acids. Trimming cost V 1 base and J 1 base, with 3 bases left between them.

This clonotype has ten or more counts. This chain joins TRBV20-1 and TRBJ2-3, with TRBD2 matching over 9 bases. The junction had 4 bases not matched to a gene; V was cut back by 5 bases and J by 1 base. Germline CDR1 and CDR2: DFQATT and SNEGSKA (reference sequence). The length of the CDR3 is 14 residues. CDR3 nucleotide sequence: TGCAGTGCTGGAATAGCGGGGGGCACAGATACGCAGTATTTT. This translates into CSAGIAGGTDTQYF.

There are a few counts of this clonotype. This chain uses TRBV9 with TRBJ1-2, with D hard to call. V gave up 3 bases and J gave up 7 bases, with 19 bases separating them. This CDR3 has 15 residues. Germline values: CDR1 SGDLS, CDR2 YYNGEE. The CDR3 protein is CASSGNSQAAGGYTF. The CDR3 DNA reads TGTGCCAGCAGCGGGAACTCCCAGGCCGCGGGTGGCTACACCTTC.